This TCR beta chain was sequenced during a study of CD8+ T cells in alopecia areata. Isolated RNA was reverse transcribed into cDNA used as the sequencing template. Assay used: immunoSEQ multiplex PCR; TCRdb lists only in-frame clones, some missing. The table lists about 270,000 clones, about 60% of them singletons. Trimming removed 4 bases at V and 2 bases at J, with 10 bases between. The CDR3 extends over 15 amino acids. In germline, CDR1 is SGHRS, CDR2 YFSETQ. About this clone itself: This same CDR3 is encoded by further DNA sequences in the sample.

Described treatment: oral pan-JAK inhibitor, 5-10 mg twice daily. The starting material was CD4+ T cells sorted from blood, obtained at approximately week 52, from a patient treated with tofacitinib. The V gene is TRBV5-1, the J gene TRBJ2-6; D is perhaps TRBD1 or TRBD2 (5 bases each). The sequence was obtained from a human donor with alopecia areata. The CDR3 bases are TGCGCCAGCAGCCTAGGGACGGCTGGGGCCAACGTCCTGACTTTC. It encodes CASSLGTAGANVLTF.